These 23 T cell receptor beta chains came from one sample sequenced in a study of cytomegalovirus exposure and HLA in healthy donors. The method was immunoSEQ multiplex PCR; TCRdb's version includes in-frame clones alone and lacks a portion of them. Of tens of thousands of clones listed, approximately 95% are singletons. Sequencing input: PBMCs. These receptors all stem from a woman under 30 in good health and CMV-seronegative.

V and J are TRBV10-3 and TRBJ1-2; D is possibly TRBD1 (6 bases). Germline assignment: CDR1 ENHRY and CDR2 SYGVKD. The V gene lost 6 bases and the J gene lost 4 bases, with 15 bases spanning the gap. The CDR3 spans 14 residues. DNA of the CDR3: TGTGCCATCAGCCCAACAGGGCTAGGCTATGGCTACACCTTC. As protein: CAISPTGLGYGYTF.

Points on this clone: Compared with germline, one end of the junction differs, possibly owing to a read error. V usage is TRBV7-7 and J usage is TRBJ2-3; possible D gene TRBD1, 6 bases. Germline loops: CDR1 SSHAT, CDR2 FNYEAQ (reference sequence). This CDR3 spans 16 amino acids. CDR3 in amino acids: CASSPTTGHGTDTQYF. The CDR3 DNA reads as TGTGCTAGCAGCCCTACAACAGGGCACGGCACAGATACGCAGTATTTT.

The V gene is TRBV13, the J gene TRBJ2-3; TRBD2 matches at 7 bases. CDR1 is PRHDT and CDR2 is FYEKMQ in the germline V gene (reference sequence). This CDR3 contains 14 residues. The V segment lost 3 bases and the J segment 8 bases; nucleotides outside the gene matches: 8. The CDR3 DNA sequence: TGTGCCAGCAGCTTCAAGCGGGAAAGTGTTACGCAGTATTTT. Protein: CASSFKRESVTQYF.

In its sample, this clone was seen once. This chain connects TRBV4-2 to TRBJ2-3; 10 bases fit TRBD1. The ends lost 0 bases at V and 4 bases at J; junction bases unmatched: 1. CDR3 size: 15 residues. Germline CDR1 reads LGHNA; CDR2 reads YNFKEQ. CDR3 in amino acids: CASSQETGGSDTQYF. Here the CDR3 DNA reads TGTGCCAGCAGCCAAGAGACAGGGGGCTCAGATACGCAGTATTTT.

The rearrangement uses TRBV5-6 and TRBJ2-7; the match to TRBD1 covers 8 bases. The CDR3 runs 15 residues. Germline assignment: CDR1 SGHDT and CDR2 YYEEEE. With 3 bases clipped from V and 6 bases from J, the junction kept 11 bases outside the gene matches. Here the CDR3 reads CASSSIATGAGEQYF. In DNA, the CDR3 is TGTGCCAGCAGCTCTATCGCGACAGGGGCAGGCGAGCAGTACTTC. Together with reference TRBV5-6 and TRBJ2-7, the CDR3 gives the full variable domain: DAGVTQSPTHLIKTRGQQVTLRCSPKSGHDTVSWYQQALGQGPQFIFQYYEEEERQRGNFPDRFSGHQFPNYSSELNVNALLLGDSALYLCASSSIATGAGEQYFGPGTRLTVT.

In its sample, this clone was seen once. The V and J genes are TRBV7-9 and TRBJ2-5; D perhaps matches TRBD1 (5 bases). The CDR3 is 17 amino acids. Trimming cost V 5 bases and J 1 base, with 20 bases left between them. Germline CDR1 reads SEHNR; CDR2 reads FQNEAQ (reference sequence). CDR3 region: CASSPTYGRQGQETQYF. For the CDR3, the DNA is TGTGCCAGCAGCCCAACATACGGAAGGCAGGGCCAAGAGACCCAGTACTTC.

CDR3 amino acids: CASSDWPRAHEQYF. CDR3 nucleotide sequence: TGCGCCAGCAGTGATTGGCCCAGGGCGCACGAGCAGTACTTC. The chain combines TRBV10-2 with TRBJ2-7, with D maybe TRBD1 (5 bases). This CDR3 region has 14 residues. Per the germline V gene, CDR1 is WSHSY and CDR2 is SAAADI. Trimming took off 3 bases at V and 5 bases at J, with 14 bases between the two ends.

This clone is a singleton in its sample. V is TRBV19 and J is TRBJ1-5; TRBD1 is a possible D gene (6 bases). V gave up 0 bases and J gave up 7 bases, with 16 bases separating them. The V gene's germline CDR1 is LNHDA and CDR2 SQIVND (reference sequence). The CDR3 is 16 amino acids. The CDR3 bases are TGTGCCAGTAGTATAGATTGGGGGCAGCCGGGCCAGCCCCAGCATTTT. It encodes CASSIDWGQPGQPQHF.

This clone was detected once. The chain has TRBV6-6 and TRBJ2-3, with 13 bases fitting TRBD2. Trimming took 6 bases from V and 6 from J; bases not matched to a gene: 9. Germline V gene sequence: CDR1 MNHNY, CDR2 SVGAGI (reference sequence). The CDR3 has 16 amino acids. CDR3 amino acids: CASSLTSGGAVDTQYF. CDR3 DNA sequence: TGTGCCAGCAGCCTTACTAGCGGGGGGGCCGTTGATACGCAGTATTTT.

The CDR3 protein is CASGFIGRGLAGSYNEQFF. The CDR3 bases are TGTGCTAGTGGTTTCATTGGGCGTGGGCTAGCGGGCTCCTACAATGAGCAGTTCTTC. The chain recombines TRBV12-5 with TRBJ2-1; 8 positions match TRBD2. Per the germline V gene, CDR1 is LGHNT and CDR2 is FRNRAP. The CDR3 totals 19 residues. V trimming: 3 bases; J trimming: 0 bases; junction bases outside the gene matches: 13.

Only one count was recorded for this clone. J is TRBJ2-7 and V is TRBV6-5, with 10 bases identical to TRBD1. The CDR3 has 14 residues. Germline CDR1 and CDR2: MNHEY and SVGAGI. The trim removed 4 bases at V and 2 bases at J, leaving 2 bases unmatched. The CDR3 sequence: CASSFGTGAYEQYF. In DNA form, the CDR3 reads TGTGCCAGCAGTTTTGGGACAGGGGCCTACGAGCAGTACTTC.

This chain connects TRBV6-6 to TRBJ1-1; 8 nucleotides line up with TRBD1. Germline CDR1 is MNHNY and CDR2 is SVGAGI (reference sequence). J was trimmed by 1 base and V by 4 bases; bases with no gene match: 5. This CDR3 spans 15 amino acids. The DNA of the CDR3 is TGTGCCAGCAGTTCTCTAGGACAGGGGAACACTGAAGCTTTCTTT. Encoded protein: CASSSLGQGNTEAFF.

The rearrangement uses TRBV9 and TRBJ1-3; the D gene is possibly TRBD1 (5 bases). The CDR3 extends over 16 amino acids. The germline V gene has CDR1 SGDLS and CDR2 YYNGEE. The V and J ends lost 2 bases and 5 bases respectively, with 17 bases between them. CDR3 sequence: CASSVTDSWYRNTIYF. CDR3 DNA: TGTGCCAGCAGCGTGACCGACAGTTGGTATCGAAACACCATATATTTT. Filled out from reference TRBV9 and TRBJ1-3, the complete variable domain reads DSGVTQTPKHLITATGQRVTLRCSPRSGDLSVYWYQQSLDQGLQFLIQYYNGEERAKGNILERFSAQQFPDLHSELNLSSLELGDSALYFCASSVTDSWYRNTIYFGEGSWLTVV.

V is TRBV19 and J is TRBJ2-7, with D perhaps TRBD1 (6 bases). Deletions cut 5 bases from V and 4 bases from J, with 15 bases between. The CDR3 sequence is 14 residues long. In germline, CDR1 is LNHDA, CDR2 SQIVND (reference sequence). CDR3 sequence: CASSVSGDSYEQYF. The CDR3 DNA reads as TGTGCCAGTAGTGTATCAGGGGATTCGTACGAGCAGTACTTC.

The chain links TRBV7-9 to TRBJ1-5; D remains ambiguous. The CDR3 extends over 15 amino acids. The V end lost 1 base, the J end lost 0 bases, and 7 bases lay between the germline ends. Looked up from germline, CDR1 is SEHNR and CDR2 is FQNEAQ (reference sequence). The CDR3 protein is CASSLDPGSNQPQHF. As DNA, the CDR3 is TGTGCCAGCAGCTTAGATCCAGGTAGCAATCAGCCCCAGCATTTT.

The chain couples TRBV19 to TRBJ2-3, with TRBD2 matching 8 bases. V gave up 2 bases and J gave up 5 bases; unmatched junction bases: 15. The CDR3 consists of 18 residues. The germline gives CDR1 LNHDA, CDR2 SQIVND (reference sequence). The CDR3 sequence: CASSINSWTSSLQDTQYF. CDR3 DNA sequence: TGTGCCAGTAGTATAAATAGTTGGACTAGCTCTCTTCAAGATACGCAGTATTTT.

J is TRBJ2-5 and V is TRBV10-2, with TRBD2 matching 10 bases. CDR1 is WSHSY and CDR2 is SAAADI in the germline V gene. The junction had 12 bases not matched to a gene; V was cut back by 3 bases and J by 5 bases. The CDR3 has 17 amino acids. The CDR3 DNA reads as TGCGCCAGCAGTGACACGAGAGGGCTAGCGGGGGACGAGACCCAGTACTTC. Its translation is CASSDTRGLAGDETQYF.

The J gene is TRBJ1-3, the V gene TRBV11-3, with D perhaps TRBD1 (6 bases). The germline CDR1 and CDR2 sequences are SGHNT and YENEEA. The CDR3 loop spans 14 amino acids. V gave up 5 bases and J gave up 3 bases, with 11 bases separating them. The chain's CDR3 is CASSPGTLGNTIYF. The CDR3 DNA reads as TGTGCCAGCAGCCCAGGGACACTTGGAAACACCATATATTTT. Using reference TRBV11-3 and TRBJ1-3 for the parts outside the CDR3, the full variable domain is EAGVVQSPRYKIIEKKQPVAFWCNPISGHNTLYWYLQNLGQGPELLIRYENEEAVDDSQLPKDRFSAERLKGVDSTLKIQPAELGDSAVYLCASSPGTLGNTIYFGEGSWLTVV.

The rearrangement uses TRBV30 and TRBJ1-2; TRBD1 matches at 7 bases. The CDR3 spans 16 residues. In germline, CDR1 is GTSNPN, CDR2 SVGIG (reference sequence). Trimming at V came to 3 bases and at J to 0 bases, leaving 10 bases not matched to a gene. CDR3 region: CAWSSPGTVANYGYTF. DNA of the CDR3: TGTGCCTGGAGCTCTCCCGGGACAGTAGCTAACTATGGCTACACCTTC.

The chain employs TRBV7-9 and TRBJ2-7; 11 nucleotides match TRBD1. Per germline, CDR1 SEHNR and CDR2 FQNEAQ (reference sequence). V gave up 0 bases and J gave up 2 bases; unmatched junction bases: 0. The CDR3 extends over 15 amino acids. The CDR3 DNA is TGTGCCAGCAGCTTAGCGGGACAGGGGGCCTACGAGCAGTACTTC. Translating it yields CASSLAGQGAYEQYF.

The chain is built from TRBV6-5 and TRBJ1-4; 8 bases align to TRBD1. V was pared by 6 bases and J by 1 base, with 4 bases of the junction left unmatched. This CDR3 comprises 15 residues. Germline-derived CDR1 and CDR2 are MNHEY and SVGAGI. In nucleotides, the CDR3 is TGTGCCAGCAGAGCTGGGACAGGAACTAATGAAAAACTGTTTTTT. Protein: CASRAGTGTNEKLFF.

The chain couples TRBV5-6 to TRBJ2-2; 7 positions agree with TRBD1. V gave up 2 bases and J gave up 3 bases; unmatched junction bases: 4. Germline CDR1 is SGHDT and CDR2 is YYEEEE. The CDR3 consists of 15 residues. The CDR3 spells CASSFVTGYTGELFF. As DNA, the CDR3 is TGTGCCAGCAGCTTCGTGACAGGGTACACCGGGGAGCTGTTTTTT. Variable domain in full (rest from reference TRBV5-6 and TRBJ2-2): DAGVTQSPTHLIKTRGQQVTLRCSPKSGHDTVSWYQQALGQGPQFIFQYYEEEERQRGNFPDRFSGHQFPNYSSELNVNALLLGDSALYLCASSFVTGYTGELFFGEGSRLTVL.

V is TRBV6-1 and J is TRBJ2-5; maybe TRBD1 (6 bases). CDR3 length: 14 residues. Germline values: CDR1 MNHNS, CDR2 SASEGT. Trimming removed 2 bases from V and 5 bases from J, with 12 bases in between. CDR3 sequence (DNA): TGTGCCAGCAGTGAAACAGGGTGGGGGGAGACCCAGTACTTC. This gives the protein CASSETGWGETQYF.